This is a list of T cell receptor beta chains from one sample in a study of beta chain features in type 1 diabetes. Data came from immunoSEQ multiplex PCR; TCRdb stores just in-frame clones and leaves some out. The sample includes 430,000 or so clones, about 10% of them seen just once. Sequencing was performed on naive CD4+ T cells from blood. Receptors were obtained from a woman between 18 and 29 years old in good health. CDR3s leave out the opening cysteine and the closing phenylalanine or tryptophan.

V gene	J gene	CDR3 protein
TRBV7-2	TRBJ2-3	ASSHRTGDTQY
TRBV29-1	TRBJ1-1	SVVRGTRRNTEAF
TRBV25-1	TRBJ2-1	ASSGSLAGGNNEQF
TRBV18	TRBJ2-2	ASLDRKTSNTGELF
TRBV5-1	TRBJ2-7	ASSLVSVLSYEQY
TRBV7-9	TRBJ2-5	ASSQAGGETQY
TRBV7-3	TRBJ2-3	ASSSSHSTDTQY
TRBV9	TRBJ1-3	ASSVRDGGNTIY
TRBV7-2	TRBJ2-1	ASSLGSYNEQF
TRBV18	TRBJ2-2	AIPGQGPSNTGELF
TRBV9	TRBJ1-2	ASSGHMDSVPKGYT
TRBV19	TRBJ2-7	ASGRDGTYEQY
TRBV14	TRBJ2-4	ASSQTGAGKNIQY
TRBV4-3	TRBJ2-7	ASSQDVRDYEQY
TRBV13	TRBJ2-5	ASSQGQGQTQY
TRBV7-6	TRBJ2-2	ASSLRTANTGELF
TRBV14	TRBJ2-3	ASSHFLTLGDTQY
TRBV14	TRBJ2-1	ASSQVGSSYNEQF
TRBV9	TRBJ2-4	ASSEDGGAKNIQY
TRBV5-1	TRBJ2-5	ASRVGVSVQETQY
TRBV9	TRBJ1-4	ASGGSSATNEKLF
TRBV7-2	TRBJ2-1	ASSLELAYNEQF
TRBV25-1	TRBJ2-6	ASTGGFGANVLT
TRBV7-9	TRBJ2-1	ASRPLAGDNEQF
TRBV11-2	TRBJ2-1	ASSARTSGRAVAQF
TRBV7-9	TRBJ2-5	ASSLQTREETQY
TRBV18	TRBJ1-1	ASSHLVTEAF
TRBV11-3	TRBJ2-1	ASSFNREQF
TRBV10-3	TRBJ2-5	AIGAAQETQY
TRBV29-1	TRBJ2-1	SVAVSSYNEQF
TRBV7-2	TRBJ2-3	ASSLTGYDTQY
TRBV7-2	TRBJ2-2	ASSFSGLAGGELF
TRBV25-1	TRBJ1-1	ASRSDREKNTEAF
TRBV29-1	TRBJ1-5	SAGTGGSQPQH
TRBV4-1	TRBJ1-2	ASSQDGGINYGYT
TRBV25-1	TRBJ2-5	ASSRAGTPKETQY
TRBV19	TRBJ2-5	ARSFDRGLETQY
TRBV7-3	TRBJ2-3	ASSLKSRLAGVTDTQY
TRBV10-3	TRBJ2-3	AISESGSGGDTQY
TRBV29-1	TRBJ2-1	SVGPGGLGNEQF
TRBV7-2	TRBJ2-3	ASSPTGGPTDTQY
TRBV7-2	TRBJ2-5	ASRVRVRETQY
TRBV7-9	TRBJ2-7	ASSVGDLISYEQY
TRBV29-1	TRBJ1-5	KCASDNNQPQH
TRBV27	TRBJ2-1	ASSGYGTGDNEQF